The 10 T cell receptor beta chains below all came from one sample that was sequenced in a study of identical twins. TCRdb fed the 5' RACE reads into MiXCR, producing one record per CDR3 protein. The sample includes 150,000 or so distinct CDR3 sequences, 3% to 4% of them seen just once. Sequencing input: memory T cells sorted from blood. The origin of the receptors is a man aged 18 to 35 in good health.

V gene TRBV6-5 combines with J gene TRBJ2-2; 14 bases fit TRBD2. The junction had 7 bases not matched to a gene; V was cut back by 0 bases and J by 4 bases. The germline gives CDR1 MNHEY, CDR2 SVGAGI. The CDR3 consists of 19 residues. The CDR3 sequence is CASSYSGLAGGATTGELFF. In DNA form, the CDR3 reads TGTGCCAGCAGTTACTCCGGACTAGCGGGAGGAGCGACCACCGGGGAGCTGTTTTTT.

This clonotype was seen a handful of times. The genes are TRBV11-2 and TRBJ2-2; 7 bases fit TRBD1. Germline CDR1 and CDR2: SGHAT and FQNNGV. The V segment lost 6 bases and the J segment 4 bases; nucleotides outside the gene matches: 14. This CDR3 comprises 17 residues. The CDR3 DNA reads TGTGCCAGCAGAAAACGGTACCGGGACAGCTTCACCGGGGAGCTGTTTTTT. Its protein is CASRKRYRDSFTGELFF.

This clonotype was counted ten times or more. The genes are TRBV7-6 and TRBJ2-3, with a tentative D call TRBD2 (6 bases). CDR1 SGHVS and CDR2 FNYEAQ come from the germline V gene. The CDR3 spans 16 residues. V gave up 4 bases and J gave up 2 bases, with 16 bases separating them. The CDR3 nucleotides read TGTGCCAGCAGCTGCCCGGAGGGCATGACCACAGATACGCAGTATTTT. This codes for CASSCPEGMTTDTQYF.

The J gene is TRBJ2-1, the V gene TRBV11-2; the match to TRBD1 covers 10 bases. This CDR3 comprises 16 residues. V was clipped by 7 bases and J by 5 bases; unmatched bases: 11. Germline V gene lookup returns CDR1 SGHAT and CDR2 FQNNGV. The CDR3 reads CASTHYAGTGDNEQFF. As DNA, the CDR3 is TGTGCCAGCACCCACTACGCAGGGACAGGGGACAATGAGCAGTTCTTC.

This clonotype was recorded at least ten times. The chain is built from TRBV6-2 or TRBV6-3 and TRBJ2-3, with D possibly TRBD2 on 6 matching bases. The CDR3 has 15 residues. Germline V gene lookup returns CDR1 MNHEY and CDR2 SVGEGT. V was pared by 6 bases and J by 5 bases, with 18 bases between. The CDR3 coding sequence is TGTGCCAGCAGGCCCCACCCGGGAGCCAAAGATACGCAGTATTTT. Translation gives CASRPHPGAKDTQYF.

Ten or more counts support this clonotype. CDR3 loop: CASSLSGKKINEQFF. The CDR3 nucleotides are TGCGCCAGCAGCTTATCGGGAAAAAAGATTAATGAGCAGTTCTTC. The chain links TRBV5-1 to TRBJ2-1; possibly TRBD2 for D (5 bases). The V gene's germline CDR1 is SGHRS and CDR2 YFSETQ. The CDR3 is 15 amino acids. Deletions cut 2 bases from V and 7 bases from J, with 16 bases between. The full variable domain, completed using reference TRBV5-1 and TRBJ2-1, is KAGVTQTPRYLIKTRGQQVTLSCSPISGHRSVSWYQQTPGQGLQFLFEYFSETQRNKGNFPGRFSGRQFSNSRSEMNVSTLELGDSALYLCASSLSGKKINEQFFGPGTRLTVL.

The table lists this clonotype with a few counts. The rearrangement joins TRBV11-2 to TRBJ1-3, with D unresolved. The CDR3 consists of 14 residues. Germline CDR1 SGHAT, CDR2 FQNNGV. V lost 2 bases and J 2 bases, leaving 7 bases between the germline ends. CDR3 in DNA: TGTGCCAGCAGCTTAAAGTGGACTGGAAACACCATATATTTT. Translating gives CASSLKWTGNTIYF.

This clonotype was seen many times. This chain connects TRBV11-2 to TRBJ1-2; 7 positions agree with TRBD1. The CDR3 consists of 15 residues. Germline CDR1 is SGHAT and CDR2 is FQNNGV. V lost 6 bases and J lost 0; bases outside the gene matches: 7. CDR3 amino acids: CASRLGTASNYGYTF. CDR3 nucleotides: TGTGCCAGCAGACTAGGGACAGCCTCTAACTATGGCTACACCTTC.

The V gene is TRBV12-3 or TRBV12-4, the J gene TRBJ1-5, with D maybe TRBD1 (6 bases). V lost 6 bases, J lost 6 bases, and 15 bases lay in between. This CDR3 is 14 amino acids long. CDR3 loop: CASSRAGAIQPQHF. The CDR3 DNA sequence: TGTGCCAGCAGCCGGGCGGGGGCAATTCAGCCCCAGCATTTT.

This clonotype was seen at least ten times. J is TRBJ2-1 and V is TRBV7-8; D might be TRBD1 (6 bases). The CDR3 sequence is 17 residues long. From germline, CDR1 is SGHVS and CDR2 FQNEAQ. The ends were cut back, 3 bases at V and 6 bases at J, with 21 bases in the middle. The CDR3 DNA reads TGTGCCAGCAGCTTCCTTTCCCGGGACAAATTCTCCAATGAGCAGTTCTTC. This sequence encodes CASSFLSRDKFSNEQFF.